This T cell receptor beta chain appears in the sequencing data of a study of shared clonotypes between healthy human individuals (TCRdb year 2020). About the study as a whole: Three men and two women, aged 18 to 49 years, made up the cohort. For each donor, CD4 naive and CD4 memory were each given three plates, CD8 naive was given two plates, and CD8 memory was given one plate. To estimate repertoire size and how much clonotypes are shared between individuals, the study performed deep sequencing of blood TCR repertoires from 4 to 6 healthy adults. Libraries were prepared and TCR repertoires were sequenced by different laboratories using diverse techniques, in order to increase sequencing depth and limit assay-specific biases. Per donor, leukapheresis produced somewhere between about 0.9 and 9.5 billion PBMCs.

The full study reports these points: Clonotypes shared by all four sorted-subset donors showed higher generation probabilities than non-shared clonotypes. Only blood was sampled, and tissue TCR repertoires likely differ from those in blood. Across four donors, around 5.4% of naive CD4, 3% to 4% of naive CD8, about 2% of memory CD4, and approximately 0.4% of memory CD8 clonotypes were shared. Larger estimated clonotype richness was generally found for naive subsets than for memory subsets. Rarefaction of sorted-subset datasets indicated incomplete sequencing despite the large sequencing depth. Because the study included a small number of donors, the genetic and exposure-history diversity represented was limited. Pairwise subsampling led to the expectation that sequencing depth would affect the degree of clonotype sharing among donors.

The donors were healthy, HIV-negative adults with no recently reported acute infections or vaccinations. All donors were Caucasian adults living in Nashville, Tennessee, USA. Magnetic negative selection was used to enrich CD4+ T cells, after which naive cells were positively selected on CD45RA and the negative fraction became the memory subset. Blood was collected by leukapheresis, and PBMCs were isolated by Ficoll-Histopaque density gradient centrifugation and then cryopreserved in liquid nitrogen vapor phase. Analytical flow cytometry was used to check the purity and quantity of each magnetically sorted T cell population. Genomic DNA was isolated from each sorted fraction and quantified by UV absorbance on a Nanodrop 2000c. With respect to this clone: Its antigen is currently not known. No clone much larger than this one lies a single base away; base qualities are absent.

V is reduced by 0 bases and J by 0 bases, leaving a spacing of 8 bases between them. Via the germline V gene, CDR1 is SGHRS and CDR2 YFSETQ. From the cysteine up to the phenylalanine, the CDR3 has a length of 15 residues. Just CDR3 DNA is preserved here, 45 bases in frame from base 1. Using the deep immunoSEQ assay, multiplex PCR amplified TCR CDR3 regions from genomic DNA. For each cell subset, the extracted genomic DNA was distributed evenly across all wells of several immunoSEQ 96-well plates, and each plate served as one replicate. Each replicate PCR for sorted subsets received about 0.2 ug genomic DNA, equal to about 30,000 T cell genomes. Purified libraries were quantified with a Qubit 3.0 fluorometer, sized on a Bioanalyzer 2100, and re-quantified with the KAPA Library Quantification kit. Each immunoSEQ 96-well plate was sequenced on its own single-read 150-cycle Illumina NextSeq 550 flow cell. The source study handled its data this way. The immunoSEQ output contained only junctional sequences without quality scores, so filtering could not match that applied to full-length reads. To assign V/J genes and CDR3, sequences were annotated using PyIR, a Python wrapper for IgBLAST v1.9, with IMGT germline references. Reads with weak V/J assignments (E-value above 1e-6), missing CDR3, stop codons, out-of-frame junctions, or ambiguous translated residues were removed. V3J clonotypes were defined by identical inferred V gene, J gene, and CDR3 amino acid sequence. To compute the percentage overlap between repertoires, the number of shared unique clonotypes was divided by the size of the smaller repertoire. RTK rarefaction, the Chao1 estimator, and Recon v2.1 estimates of unobserved clonotypes were used to assess repertoire richness. For all TCRbeta clonotypes obtained by the gDNA method from several donors, generation probabilities were computed with OLGA. Held by TCRdb, this immuneACCESS table contains in-frame sequences only and omits some clones. Under half of the omission traces to an unresolved V gene where checked; the cause of the rest is unknown. The V and J calls and clone size come from that table; D and trimming were worked out from the DNA. The sample table records a few million clones; roughly 92% of these occur just once. The ten largest clonotypes hold 0.37% of the sample.

The chain links TRBV5-1 with TRBJ2-3, with no reliable assignment of the D segment. This clonotype originated in a man in his late teens or twenties in good health. Some clones in this sample may be carry-over from other donors' samples. Sequenced material: naive CD4+ T cells from PBMCs. The intended sense of this specimen's cell subset or site label: CD45RA+ positively selected. The CDR3 reads as follows: CASSLVSSSTDTQYF. The nucleotide sequence reads as follows: TGCGCCAGCAGCTTGGTCTCCTCTAGCACAGATACGCAGTATTTT.